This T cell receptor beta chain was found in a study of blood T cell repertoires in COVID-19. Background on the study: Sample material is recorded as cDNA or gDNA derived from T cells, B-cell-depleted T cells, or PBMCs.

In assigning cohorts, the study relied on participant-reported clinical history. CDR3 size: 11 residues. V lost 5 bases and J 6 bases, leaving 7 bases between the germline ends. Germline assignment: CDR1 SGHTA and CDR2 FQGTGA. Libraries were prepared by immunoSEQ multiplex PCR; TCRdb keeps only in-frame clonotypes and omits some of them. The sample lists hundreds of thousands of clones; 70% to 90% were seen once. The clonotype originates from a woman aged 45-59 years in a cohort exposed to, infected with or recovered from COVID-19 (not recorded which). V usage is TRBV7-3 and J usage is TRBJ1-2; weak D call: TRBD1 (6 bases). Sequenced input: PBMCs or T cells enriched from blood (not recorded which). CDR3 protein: CASSQGHGYTF. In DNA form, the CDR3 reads TGTGCCAGCAGCCAGGGGCATGGCTACACCTTC.